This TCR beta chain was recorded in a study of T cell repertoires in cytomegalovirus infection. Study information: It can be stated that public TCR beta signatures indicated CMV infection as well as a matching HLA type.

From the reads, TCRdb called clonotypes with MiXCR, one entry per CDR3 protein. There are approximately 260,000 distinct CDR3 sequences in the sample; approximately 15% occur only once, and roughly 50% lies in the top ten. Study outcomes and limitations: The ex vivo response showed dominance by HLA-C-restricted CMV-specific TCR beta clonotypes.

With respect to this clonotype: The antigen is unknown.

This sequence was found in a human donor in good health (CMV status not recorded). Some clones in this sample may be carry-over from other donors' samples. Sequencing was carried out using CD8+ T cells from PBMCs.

The CDR3 spells CSARDLSMGNYGYTF. CDR3 DNA sequence: TGCAGTGCTAGAGATCTGAGTATGGGGAACTATGGCTACACCTTC. The chain couples TRBV20-1 to TRBJ1-2, with unresolved D. Trimming took 0 bases from V and 2 from J, leaving 13 bases between them. The CDR3 is 15 residues long. CDR1 and CDR2 from the germline V gene are DFQATT and SNEGSKA (reference sequence).